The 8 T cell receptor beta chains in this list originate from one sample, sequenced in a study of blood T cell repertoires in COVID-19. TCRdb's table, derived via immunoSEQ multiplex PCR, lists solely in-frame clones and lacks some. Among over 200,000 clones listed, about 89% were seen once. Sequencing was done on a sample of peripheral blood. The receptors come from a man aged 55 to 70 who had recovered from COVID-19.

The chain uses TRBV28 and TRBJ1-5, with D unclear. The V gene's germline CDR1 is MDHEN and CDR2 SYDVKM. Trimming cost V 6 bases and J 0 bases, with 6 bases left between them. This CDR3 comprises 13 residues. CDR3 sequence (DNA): TGTGCCAGCAGGACAATTAGCAATCAGCCCCAGCATTTT. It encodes CASRTISNQPQHF.

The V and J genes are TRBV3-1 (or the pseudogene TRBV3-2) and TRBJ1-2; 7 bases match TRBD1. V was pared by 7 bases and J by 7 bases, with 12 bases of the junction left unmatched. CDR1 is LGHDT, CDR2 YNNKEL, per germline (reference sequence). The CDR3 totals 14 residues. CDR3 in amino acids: CASTSLTGFGGYTF. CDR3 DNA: TGTGCCAGCACCTCCCTGACAGGGTTTGGTGGCTACACCTTC.

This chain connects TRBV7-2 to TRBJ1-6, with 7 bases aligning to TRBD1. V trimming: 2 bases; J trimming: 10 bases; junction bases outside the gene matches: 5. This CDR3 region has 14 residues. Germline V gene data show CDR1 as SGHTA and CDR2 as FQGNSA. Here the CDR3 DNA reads TGTGCCAGCAGCTTATTTCAGGGGGGATCACCCCTCCACTTT. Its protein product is CASSLFQGGSPLHF.

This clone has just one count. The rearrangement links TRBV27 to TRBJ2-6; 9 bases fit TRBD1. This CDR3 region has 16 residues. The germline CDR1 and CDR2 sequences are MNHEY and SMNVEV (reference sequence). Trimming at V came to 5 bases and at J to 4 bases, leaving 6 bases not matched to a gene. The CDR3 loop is CASSQQGARGANVLTF. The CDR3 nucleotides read TGTGCCAGCAGTCAACAGGGGGCGAGGGGGGCCAACGTCCTGACTTTC.

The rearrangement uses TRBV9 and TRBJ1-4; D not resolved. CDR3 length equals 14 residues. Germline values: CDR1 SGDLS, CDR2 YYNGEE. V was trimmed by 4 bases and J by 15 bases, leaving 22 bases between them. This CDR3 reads CASSKDLVPITVFF. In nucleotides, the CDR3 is TGTGCCAGCAGCAAAGATTTAGTACCGATTACGGTGTTTTTT.

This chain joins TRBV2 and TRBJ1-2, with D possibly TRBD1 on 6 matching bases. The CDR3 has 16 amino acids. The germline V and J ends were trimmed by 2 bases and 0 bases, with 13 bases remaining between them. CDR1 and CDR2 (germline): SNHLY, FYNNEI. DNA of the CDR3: TGTGCCAGCAGTGAACCGGGACAACGTGCTAACTATGGCTACACCTTC. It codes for CASSEPGQRANYGYTF.

CDR3 protein: CASSLSTSGEQYF. Here the CDR3 DNA reads TGTGCCAGCAGTTTATCGACAAGTGGTGAGCAGTACTTC. The chain recombines TRBV27 with TRBJ2-7; D remains ambiguous. V lost 0 bases and J 7 bases, leaving 10 bases between the germline ends. Germline CDR1 MNHEY, CDR2 SMNVEV (reference sequence). This CDR3 has 13 residues.

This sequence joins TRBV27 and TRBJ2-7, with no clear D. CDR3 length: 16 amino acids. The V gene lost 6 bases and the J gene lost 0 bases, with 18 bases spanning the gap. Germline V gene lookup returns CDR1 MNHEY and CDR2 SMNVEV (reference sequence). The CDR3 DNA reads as TGTGCCAGCAGCCCTCTCGACCGCCGACTCTCCTACGAGCAGTACTTC. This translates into CASSPLDRRLSYEQYF.